The 22 T cell receptor beta chains listed next were all sequenced from one sample in a study of T-cell reconstitution after alpha-beta-depleted transplantation in children (TCRdb year 2016). This sample's treatment or condition label indicates: allogeneic hematopoietic cell transplantation with graft depleted of TCRalphabeta T cells and CD19 B cells. Receptor libraries were prepared by PCR. The listed sequencing device is Illumina HiSeq 2500. To normalize quantification of the TCRbeta repertoire, the TCR libraries were built with molecular barcoding that relied on unique molecular identifiers. The public reads were quality trimmed at Q25 with fastp and then assembled into clones with MiXCR by TCRdb, keeping productive beta chains. CDR3 protein duplicates are merged, each entry listing the most common genes and DNA. The sample data list some 600,000 distinct CDR3 sequences, and 10% to 15% of these were observed just once. Clones ranked in the top ten supply 2% to 2.5% of the sample.

Sequences were derived from PBMCs, mostly from graft donor cells, sampled 360 days after TCRalphabeta/CD19-depleted stem cell transplant. These TCRs come from a male patient aged 5 to 17 who had a stem cell transplant for acute myeloid leukemia, so the T cells may come from the graft donor.

The chain links TRBV12-3 or TRBV12-4 to TRBJ2-1; 9 positions match TRBD2. This CDR3 has 16 amino acids. Trimming took 1 base from V and 0 from J; bases not matched to a gene: 1. Here the CDR3 DNA reads TGTGCCAGCAGTTTAGGGACTAGCGCCTCCTACAATGAGCAGTTCTTC. It translates to CASSLGTSASYNEQFF.

This clonotype was counted only a few times. This sequence joins TRBV30 and TRBJ2-5, with 8 bases lining up with TRBD2. The V gene's germline CDR1 is GTSNPN and CDR2 SVGIG (reference sequence). There are 15 residues in the CDR3. J was trimmed by 3 bases and V by 2 bases; bases with no gene match: 8. The CDR3 sequence is CAWSRAAGAKETQYF. The CDR3 DNA sequence: TGTGCCTGGAGTCGCGCAGCGGGAGCCAAAGAGACCCAGTACTTC.

The rearrangement links TRBV2 to TRBJ2-1; TRBD2 matches at 9 bases. Per germline, CDR1 SNHLY and CDR2 FYNNEI. This CDR3 has 15 residues. With 3 bases clipped from V and 9 bases from J, the junction kept 9 bases outside the gene matches. This CDR3 reads CASSEGSGSWVEQFF. The DNA of the CDR3 is TGTGCCAGCAGTGAGGGTAGCGGGAGCTGGGTTGAGCAGTTCTTC.

This clonotype showed up many times. This sequence joins TRBV7-9 and TRBJ2-1; D is ambiguous. V was shortened by 5 bases and J by 8 bases, with 16 bases between the two germline ends. This CDR3 contains 14 residues. Germline CDR1 and CDR2: SEHNR and FQNEAQ (reference sequence). CDR3 protein: CASSLDPLRDEQFF. For the CDR3, the DNA is TGTGCCAGCAGCCTAGATCCCCTAAGGGATGAGCAGTTCTTC.

The table lists this clonotype with a few counts. The chain carries TRBV4-3 and TRBJ2-7; TRBD1 aligns across 9 bases. The V and J ends lost 3 bases and 12 bases, in that order; junction bases with no gene match: 6. Germline V gene data show CDR1 as LGHNA and CDR2 as YSLEER. The CDR3 runs 12 residues. CDR3 sequence (DNA): TGCGCCAGCAGCCAGGACAGGGGCCCACCGTACTTC. Amino acid sequence: CASSQDRGPPYF.

On this clonotype itself: Germline and junction disagree at one end, which may indicate a read error. The V gene is TRBV29-1, the J gene TRBJ2-1; 12 nucleotides agree with TRBD2. The CDR3 sequence is 16 residues long. Looked up from germline, CDR1 is SQVTM and CDR2 is ANQGSEA. CDR3 sequence reads: CSVEGLAGKSYNEQFF. In nucleotides, the CDR3 is TGCAGCGTGGAAGGACTAGCGGGAAAGTCCTACAATGAGCAGTTCTTC.

This clonotype has more than one count but fewer than ten. J is TRBJ1-3 and V is TRBV5-1; D is undetermined. The CDR3 is 15 residues long. Germline V CDR1 and CDR2: SGHRS, YFSETQ. The V end lost 0 bases, the J end lost 2 bases, and 9 bases lay between the germline ends. The chain's CDR3 is CASSLERHPGNTIYF. The CDR3 DNA is TGCGCCAGCAGCTTGGAACGGCACCCTGGAAACACCATATATTTT.

Turning to this clonotype: This may be a read error: a much more frequent sequence differs by one nucleotide. The chain links TRBV20-1 to TRBJ2-3; 8 positions match TRBD2. The germline V gene encodes CDR1 DFQATT and CDR2 SNEGSKA (reference sequence). The CDR3 extends over 17 amino acids. CDR3 residues: CSARFHSGTPSTETQYF. In DNA form, the CDR3 reads TGCAGTGCTAGATTCCATAGCGGGACTCCATCCACAGAGACGCAGTATTTT.

This clonotype appeared many times. The rearrangement uses TRBV6-5 and TRBJ2-1; 8 bases fit TRBD2. The J segment lost 0 bases and the V segment lost 0 bases, leaving 4 bases of the junction unmatched. The germline CDR1 and CDR2 sequences are MNHEY and SVGAGI. This CDR3 spans 17 amino acids. CDR3 DNA sequence: TGTGCCAGCAGTTACTCACCAGCGGGAGCCTCCTACAATGAGCAGTTCTTC. It codes for CASSYSPAGASYNEQFF.

The chain recombines TRBV20-1 with TRBJ2-3; TRBD2 agrees at 9 bases. J was trimmed by 2 bases and V by 8 bases; bases with no gene match: 5. The CDR3 has 13 amino acids. Germline CDR1 is DFQATT and CDR2 is SNEGSKA (reference sequence). DNA for the CDR3: TGCAGTTCTCTAGCGGGGTCCACAGATACGCAGTATTTT. This encodes CSSLAGSTDTQYF.

This clonotype was observed at least ten times. J is TRBJ2-5 and V is TRBV7-2; TRBD1 is a possible D gene (5 bases). There are 13 residues in the CDR3. Looked up from germline, CDR1 is SGHTA and CDR2 is FQGNSA. With 0 bases removed from V and 7 bases from J, the gap between germline ends came to 9 bases. For the CDR3, the DNA is TGTGCCAGCAGCTTAGCCAGTAGGGGGACCCAGTACTTC. It yields the protein CASSLASRGTQYF.

This clonotype was found a few times. The CDR3 sequence is CSVASRMQIPPRGETQYF. The DNA of the CDR3 is TGCAGCGTTGCCTCTCGGATGCAGATTCCCCCCCGGGGGGAGACCCAGTACTTC. The chain couples TRBV29-1 to TRBJ2-5, with D possibly TRBD2 on 6 matching bases. This CDR3 has 18 amino acids. V lost 4 bases, J lost 5 bases, and 29 bases lay in between. The germline V gene encodes CDR1 SQVTM and CDR2 ANQGSEA.

This chain uses TRBV29-1 with TRBJ2-3; 8 nucleotides match TRBD2. J lost 5 bases, V lost 2 bases, and 0 bases had no gene match. CDR1 and CDR2 from the germline V gene are SQVTM and ANQGSEA. The length of the CDR3 is 12 residues. Here the CDR3 DNA reads TGCAGCGTTGAACTAGCGGGAGATACGCAGTATTTT. Amino acid sequence: CSVELAGDTQYF.

The chain couples TRBV21-1 to TRBJ2-1; the D segment call TRBD2 is taken from the table without a DNA check. TRBV21-1 is termed a pseudogene. The CDR3 length is 16 residues. The CDR3 spells CASSKDNPQVLNEQFF. As DNA, the CDR3 is TGTGCCAGCAGCAAAGATAACCCTCAAGTTCTCAATGAGCAGTTCTTC.

This clonotype was seen repeatedly, ten times or more. The gene calls are TRBV29-1 and TRBJ1-2, with D possibly matching TRBD1 (5 bases). CDR3 size: 12 residues. Germline assignment: CDR1 SQVTM and CDR2 ANQGSEA. CDR3 region: CIVRGEWAGYTF. CDR3 sequence (DNA): TGCATCGTAAGGGGTGAATGGGCAGGCTACACCTTC.

The sample holds many counts of this clonotype. The V and J genes are TRBV6-5 and TRBJ2-7; maybe TRBD2 (5 bases). Germline V gene lookup returns CDR1 MNHEY and CDR2 SVGAGI. With 0 bases removed from V and 2 bases from J, the gap between germline ends came to 11 bases. The CDR3 spans 15 residues. The CDR3 here is CASSYSRSGAYEQYF. Here the CDR3 DNA reads TGTGCCAGCAGTTACTCGAGGTCCGGGGCCTACGAGCAGTACTTC.

This clonotype occurred many times. The V gene is TRBV29-1, the J gene TRBJ2-4, with D perhaps TRBD2 (5 bases). This CDR3 spans 16 amino acids. Between the trimmed V and J ends, which lost 7 bases and 0 bases, there was a span of 19 bases. The germline V gene has CDR1 SQVTM and CDR2 ANQGSEA. CDR3 bases: TGCAGCGCCGGAGGCCTGGGCAGCCTAGCCAAAAACATTCAGTACTTC. It specifies CSAGGLGSLAKNIQYF.

This clonotype was seen a handful of times. The rearrangement uses TRBV12-3 or TRBV12-4 and TRBJ1-3; D is unresolved. The ends were cut back, 6 bases at V and 2 bases at J, with 17 bases in the middle. The CDR3 has 16 residues. The DNA of the CDR3 is TGTGCCAGCAGAAACGACTTCGGACGGGCTGGAAACACCATATATTTT. Protein: CASRNDFGRAGNTIYF.

The table lists this clonotype with many counts. The CDR3 DNA reads as TGTGCCAGCAGTTACTCGAGCGGGACCTTCTACGAGCAGTACTTC. Translation: CASSYSSGTFYEQYF. V gene TRBV6-5 combines with J gene TRBJ2-7, with TRBD2 identical over 7 bases. Germline V gene data show CDR1 as MNHEY and CDR2 as SVGAGI. Trimming cost V 0 bases and J 3 bases; bases outside gene matches: 5. This CDR3 has 15 amino acids.

This clonotype was observed a single time. The genes are TRBV20-1 and TRBJ2-1; 13 bases are shared with TRBD2. The CDR3 is made up of 14 amino acids. J was trimmed by 9 bases and V by 6 bases; bases with no gene match: 8. Germline lookup yields CDR1 DFQATT and CDR2 SNEGSKA (reference sequence). The CDR3 region is CSARTSGRLTEQFF. The CDR3 nucleotides are TGCAGTGCAAGGACTAGCGGGAGATTGACTGAGCAGTTCTTC.

The gene calls are TRBV11-2 and TRBJ2-3, with 15 bases that match TRBD2. V dropped 5 bases and J dropped 4; count of bases not matched to a gene: 16. Germline assignment: CDR1 SGHAT and CDR2 FQNNGV. The CDR3 extends over 20 amino acids. CDR3: CASSPRGGLAGGGVADTQYF. The CDR3, as DNA: TGTGCCAGCAGCCCCAGAGGCGGACTAGCGGGAGGGGGGGTGGCAGATACGCAGTATTTT.

The V call is TRBV9, the J call TRBJ2-1, with 8 positions matching TRBD2. CDR3 length equals 18 residues. Germline lookup yields CDR1 SGDLS and CDR2 YYNGEE. V lost 2 bases, J lost 2 bases, and 12 bases stayed unmatched. CDR3 loop: CASSVGLLAGPTYNEQFF. The CDR3, as DNA: TGTGCCAGCAGCGTCGGCCTCCTAGCGGGTCCAACCTACAATGAGCAGTTCTTC.